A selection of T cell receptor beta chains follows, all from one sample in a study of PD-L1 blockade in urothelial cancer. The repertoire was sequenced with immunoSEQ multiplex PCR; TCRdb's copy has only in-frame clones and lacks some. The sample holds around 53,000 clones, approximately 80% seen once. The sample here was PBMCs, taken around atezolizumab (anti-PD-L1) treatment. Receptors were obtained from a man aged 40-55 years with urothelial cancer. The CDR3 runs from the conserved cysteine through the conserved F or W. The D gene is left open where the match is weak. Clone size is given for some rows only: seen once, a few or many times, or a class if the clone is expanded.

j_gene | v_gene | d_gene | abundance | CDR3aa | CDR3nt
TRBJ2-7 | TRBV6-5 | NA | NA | CASRPQGGRHEQYF | TGTGCCAGCAGACCTCAGGGGGGCAGGCACGAGCAGTACTTC
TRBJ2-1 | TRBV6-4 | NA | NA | CASSDSSLATEQFF | TGTGCCAGCAGTGACTCGAGTCTAGCGACTGAGCAGTTCTTC
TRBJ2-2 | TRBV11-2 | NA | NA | CASSLAGPMRTGELFF | TGTGCCAGCAGCTTGGCAGGGCCGATGAGGACCGGGGAGCTGTTTTTT
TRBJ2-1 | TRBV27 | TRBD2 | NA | CASTAGTSQFF | TGTGCCAGCACCGCCGGGACTAGCCAGTTCTTC
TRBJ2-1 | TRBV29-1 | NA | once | CSVTPARGGANEQFF | TGCAGCGTCACCCCGGCCAGGGGTGGAGCCAATGAGCAGTTCTTC
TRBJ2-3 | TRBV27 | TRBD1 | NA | CASRTGGKTDTQYF | TGTGCCAGCAGAACAGGGGGCAAGACAGATACGCAGTATTTT
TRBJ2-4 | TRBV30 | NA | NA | CAWREFSADKNIQYF | TGTGCCTGGAGGGAATTTTCTGCGGACAAAAACATTCAGTACTTC
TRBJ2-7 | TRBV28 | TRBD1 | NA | CASSSDWDRDWGGSYEQYF | TGTGCCAGCAGCTCCGACTGGGACAGGGACTGGGGGGGCTCCTACGAGCAGTACTTC
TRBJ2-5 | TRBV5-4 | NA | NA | CASSLWEETQYF | TGTGCCAGCAGCTTGTGGGAGGAGACCCAGTACTTC
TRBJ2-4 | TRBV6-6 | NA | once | CASSYPQLAKNIQYF | TGTGCCAGCAGTTACCCCCAACTAGCCAAAAACATTCAGTACTTC
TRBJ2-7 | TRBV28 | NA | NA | CASSVPPGEQYF | TGTGCCAGCAGTGTCCCCCCAGGTGAGCAGTACTTC
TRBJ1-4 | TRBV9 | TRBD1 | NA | CASSGQGVNEKLFF | TGTGCCAGCAGCGGACAGGGGGTGAATGAAAAACTGTTTTTT
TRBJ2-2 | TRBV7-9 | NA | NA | CASSHGQTNTGELFF | TGTGCCAGCAGCCATGGACAGACGAACACCGGGGAGCTGTTTTTT
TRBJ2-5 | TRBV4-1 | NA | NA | CASSQGTDVKRAKETQYF | TGCGCCAGCAGCCAAGGGACCGACGTTAAGCGGGCCAAAGAGACCCAGTACTTC
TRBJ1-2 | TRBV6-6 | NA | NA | CAGSPDSATNYGYTF | TGTGCCGGCAGCCCGGACAGCGCAACTAACTATGGCTACACCTTC
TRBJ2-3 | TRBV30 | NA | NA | CAWKLGGGTDTQYF | TGTGCCTGGAAGTTGGGAGGAGGCACAGATACGCAGTATTTT
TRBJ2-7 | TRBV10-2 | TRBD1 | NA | CASSERGTGYPYEQYF | TGCGCCAGCAGTGAGCGGGGGACAGGGTACCCCTACGAGCAGTACTTC
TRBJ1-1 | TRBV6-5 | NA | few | CASSYRQASYTEAFF | TGTGCCAGCAGTTACCGACAGGCGTCCTACACTGAAGCTTTCTTT
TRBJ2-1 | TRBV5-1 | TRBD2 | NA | CASSLGTSGSYGDEQFF | TGCGCCAGCAGCCTCGGGACTAGCGGGAGCTACGGGGATGAGCAGTTCTTC
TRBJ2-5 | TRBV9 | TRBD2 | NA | CASSVGLAGVETQYF | TGTGCCAGCAGCGTGGGACTAGCGGGAGTAGAGACCCAGTACTTC
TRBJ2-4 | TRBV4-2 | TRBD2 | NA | CASSQVGSGTIAKNIQYF | TGTGCCAGCAGCCAAGTCGGTAGCGGGACCATAGCCAAAAACATTCAGTACTTC
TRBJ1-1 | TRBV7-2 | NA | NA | CASSLKPQGFSEAFF | TGTGCCAGCAGCTTGAAACCCCAGGGATTCTCTGAAGCTTTCTTT
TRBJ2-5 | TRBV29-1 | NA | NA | CSVGRAQETQYF | TGCAGCGTTGGAAGAGCCCAAGAGACCCAGTACTTC
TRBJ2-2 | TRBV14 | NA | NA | CASSQQGLHGELFF | TGTGCCAGCAGTCAGCAGGGACTCCACGGGGAGCTGTTTTTT
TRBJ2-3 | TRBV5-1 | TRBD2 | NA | CASRLAEGTDTQYF | TGCGCCAGCCGACTAGCGGAGGGCACAGATACGCAGTATTTT
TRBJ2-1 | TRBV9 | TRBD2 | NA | CASSEAGPPREQFF | TGTGCCAGCAGCGAAGCGGGGCCTCCTCGTGAGCAGTTCTTC
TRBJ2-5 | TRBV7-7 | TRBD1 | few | CASSLEGGLETQYF | TGTGCTAGCAGCTTAGAAGGGGGCCTAGAGACCCAGTACTTC
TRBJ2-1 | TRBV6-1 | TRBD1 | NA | CASLWTGRGGNEQFF | TGTGCCTCCCTCTGGACAGGGAGAGGTGGAAATGAGCAGTTCTTC
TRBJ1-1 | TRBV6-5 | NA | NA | CASSRDTVSEAFF | TGTGCCAGCAGCCGGGACACGGTCTCTGAAGCTTTCTTT
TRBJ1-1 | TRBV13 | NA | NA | CASSFTGMLNTEAFF | TGTGCCAGCAGCTTTACAGGGATGTTGAACACTGAAGCTTTCTTT
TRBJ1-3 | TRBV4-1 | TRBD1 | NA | CASSQDPLGGQGLTNTIYF | TGCGCCAGCAGCCAAGATCCCCTGGGGGGACAGGGGTTAACGAACACCATATATTTT
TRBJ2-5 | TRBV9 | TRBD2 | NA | CASSVRLAGEETQYF | TGTGCCAGCAGCGTGAGACTAGCGGGAGAAGAGACCCAGTACTTC
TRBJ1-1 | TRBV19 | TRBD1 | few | CASSSGGAGTEAFF | TGTGCCAGTAGCTCAGGGGGCGCGGGCACTGAAGCTTTCTTT
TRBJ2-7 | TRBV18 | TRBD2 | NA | CASSPKAGDGEQYF | TGTGCCAGCTCACCGAAAGCGGGAGACGGCGAGCAGTACTTC
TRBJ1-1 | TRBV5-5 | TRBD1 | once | CASSWKTGDPTEAFF | TGTGCCAGCAGCTGGAAGACAGGGGACCCTACTGAAGCTTTCTTT
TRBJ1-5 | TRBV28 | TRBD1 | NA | CASRFMTTGGQPQHF | TGTGCCAGCAGGTTTATGACAACAGGGGGTCAGCCCCAGCATTTT
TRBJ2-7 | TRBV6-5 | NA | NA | CASSPGLLDTYEQYF | TGTGCCAGCAGCCCGGGACTCTTGGACACCTACGAGCAGTACTTC
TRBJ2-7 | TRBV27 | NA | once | CASSRDSSYEQYF | TGTGCCAGCAGTCGCGATAGCTCCTACGAGCAGTACTTC
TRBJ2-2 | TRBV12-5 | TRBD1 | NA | CASGRQGTGTGELFF | TGTGCTAGTGGTCGACAGGGGACGGGCACCGGGGAGCTGTTTTTT
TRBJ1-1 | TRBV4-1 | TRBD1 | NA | CASSQSGQMNTEAFF | TGCGCCAGCAGCCAATCGGGACAGATGAACACTGAAGCTTTCTTT
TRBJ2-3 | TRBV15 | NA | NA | CATSPGRETDTQYF | TGTGCCACCAGCCCCGGGCGGGAAACAGATACGCAGTATTTT
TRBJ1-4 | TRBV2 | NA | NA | CASTMGGNIATVELFF | TGTGCCAGCACTATGGGGGGGAACATCGCAACCGTGGAACTGTTTTTT
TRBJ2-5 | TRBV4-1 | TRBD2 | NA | CASSQGAGGGETQYF | TGCGCCAGCAGCCAAGGCGCGGGAGGCGGGGAGACCCAGTACTTC
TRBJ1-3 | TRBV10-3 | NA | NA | CASAQDSGNTIYF | TGTGCCTCCGCCCAGGACTCTGGAAACACCATATATTTT
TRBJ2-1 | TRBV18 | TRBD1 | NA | CASSRTGYYNEQFF | TGTGCCAGCTCACGGACAGGGTACTACAATGAGCAGTTCTTC
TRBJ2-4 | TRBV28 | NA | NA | CASSLGVGVLSKNIQYF | TGTGCCAGCAGTTTAGGAGTAGGGGTTCTTTCCAAAAACATTCAGTACTTC
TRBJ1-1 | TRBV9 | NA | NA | CASSPQVSNTEAFF | TGTGCCAGCAGCCCACAGGTCTCGAACACTGAAGCTTTCTTT
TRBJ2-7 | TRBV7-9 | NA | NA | CASSLMAYEQYF | TGTGCCAGCAGCTTAATGGCTTACGAGCAGTACTTC